Reported below is one T cell receptor beta chain. Its target is not known. MiXCR was run by TCRdb on the reads, yielding one entry per CDR3 protein. Altogether 450,000 to 600,000 distinct CDR3 sequences are present, under 45% being singletons, with the ten largest covering 43%. The sample originates from a study of T cell repertoires in cytomegalovirus infection. This clonotype was obtained from a human donor in good health (CMV status not recorded). Some clones in this sample may be carry-over from other donors' samples. The starting material was cultured PBMCs, obtained from culture after CMV antigen stimulation.

The CDR3 nucleotides are TGTGCCAGCAGCTTAGGGAGCTGGAGGTCCTACAATGAGCAGTTCTTC. This sequence encodes CASSLGSWRSYNEQFF. This chain uses TRBV7-9 with TRBJ2-1; D is perhaps TRBD2 (5 bases). The V end lost 1 base, the J end lost 1 base, and 11 bases lay between the germline ends. The CDR3 consists of 16 residues. The germline gives CDR1 SEHNR, CDR2 FQNEAQ (reference sequence).